The TCR beta chain under discussion was sequenced for a study of T cell responses to AZD1222 COVID-19 vaccine. General study findings and limits: Unmutated variant regions are reportedly the target of nearly half of TCRs that are spike-specific.

TCRdb's table, derived via immunoSEQ multiplex PCR, lists solely in-frame clones and lacks some. The sample consists of fewer than 90,000 clones, around nine tenths of them appearing once. This CDR3 is 15 amino acids long. CDR1 LNHDA and CDR2 SQIVND come from the germline V gene (reference sequence). Trimming took off 0 bases at V and 3 bases at J, with 11 bases between the two ends. To note about this clone: Its antigen is still unknown.

V and J are TRBV19 and TRBJ1-1; tentatively, D is TRBD1 (5 bases). The starting material was peripheral blood, obtained 28 days after the second AZD1222 dose. The sequence was collected from an adult who received the AZD1222 COVID-19 vaccine. The CDR3 spells CASSIDRQGYTEAFF. In DNA form, the CDR3 reads TGTGCCAGTAGTATAGATCGGCAGGGCTACACTGAAGCTTTCTTT.